Following are 8 T cell receptor beta chains from one sample sequenced in a study of regulatory T cells in long-lasting Graves disease. As for time point: newly diagnosed GD, antithyroid drugs for less than 3 months. Generation of the TCR library employed RNA extracted from PBMCs. Building the TCR beta libraries relied on iRepertoire HTBI primers, and CDR3 regions underwent Arm-PCR. TCRdb used MiXCR to reprocess the multiplex PCR reads, holding one entry per CDR3 protein. The profile shows about 330,000 distinct CDR3 sequences, about 17% of them singletons. These same data were also listed under a study on T cells in Graves' hyperthyroidism and ophthalmopathy.

The sample consisted of peripheral blood mononuclear cells (PBMCs), taken at new diagnosis, from a patient treated with antithyroid drugs. Receptor source: a woman aged 18-29 years with Graves disease.

This sequence joins TRBV28 and TRBJ1-6; D unresolved. The germline V and J ends were trimmed by 7 bases and 3 bases, with 10 bases remaining between them. CDR1 and CDR2 from the germline V gene are MDHEN and SYDVKM. The CDR3 extends over 14 amino acids. The CDR3 sequence: CASTPRDYNSPLHF. In nucleotides, the CDR3 is TGTGCCAGCACCCCAAGAGACTATAATTCACCCCTCCACTTT.

As concerns this clonotype: A read error is likely here: a far larger clone is one base away. V gene TRBV6-2 or TRBV6-3 combines with J gene TRBJ2-7; D gene unclear. V was cut by 0 bases and J by 6 bases, with 3 bases left in between. Germline V gene lookup returns CDR1 MNHEY and CDR2 SVGEGT. The length of the CDR3 is 11 residues. CDR3 DNA: TGTGCCAGCAGTTACTCGACCGAGCAGTACTTC. Amino acid sequence: CASSYSTEQYF.

This rearrangement joins TRBV10-3 to TRBJ2-5; 7 bases are a match to TRBD2. With 8 bases clipped from V and 1 base from J, the junction kept 1 base outside the gene matches. CDR3 length: 12 residues. CDR1 and CDR2 from the germline V gene are ENHRY and SYGVKD. The CDR3 coding sequence is TGTGCCATCGGGACTACCCAAGAGACCCAGTACTTC. Translated, it gives CAIGTTQETQYF.

In regard to this clonotype: This clone may be a read error of a much larger clone one base away. This chain links TRBV6-2 or TRBV6-3 with TRBJ1-2; 9 positions agree with TRBD1. There are 16 residues in the CDR3. V was clipped by 5 bases and J by 3 bases; unmatched bases: 10. CDR1 and CDR2 from the germline V gene are MNHEY and SVGEGT. CDR3: CASSTTGGGPDYGYTF. Written as DNA, the CDR3 is TGTGCCAGCAGTACGACAGGGGGTGGGCCTGACTATGGCTACACCTTC.

This clonotype was detected many times. This sequence joins TRBV5-1 and TRBJ2-7; 7 bases fit TRBD2. Germline values: CDR1 SGHRS, CDR2 YFSETQ. The CDR3 contains 15 residues. V lost 10 bases, J lost 2 bases, and 15 bases stayed unmatched. CDR3 protein: CAPTLAEDETYEQYF. In DNA form, the CDR3 reads TGCGCCCCGACTCTAGCGGAGGATGAAACCTACGAGCAGTACTTC. Supplemented by reference TRBV5-1 and TRBJ2-7, the full variable domain reads KAGVTQTPRYLIKTRGQQVTLSCSPISGHRSVSWYQQTPGQGLQFLFEYFSETQRNKGNFPGRFSGRQFSNSRSEMNVSTLELGDSALYLCAPTLAEDETYEQYFGPGTRLTVT.

This clonotype was recorded at least ten times. The genes are TRBV20-1 and TRBJ2-1; a possible D gene is TRBD1 (6 bases). Looked up from germline, CDR1 is DFQATT and CDR2 is SNEGSKA (reference sequence). The CDR3 is 13 residues long. This CDR3 reads CRGTGTSVGEQFF. CDR3 coding DNA: TGCAGAGGGACCGGGACATCCGTTGGTGAGCAGTTCTTC.

Worth noting for this clonotype: This could be a read error, since a much larger clone is one nucleotide away. CDR3 DNA: TGTGCCTGGAGTGTAGCCACTGAAGGTTTCTTT. Translating gives CAWSVATEGFF. The V gene is TRBV30, the J gene TRBJ1-1; D call uncertain. CDR3 length equals 11 residues. The germline V gene encodes CDR1 GTSNPN and CDR2 SVGIG (reference sequence).

The rearrangement links TRBV19 to TRBJ2-1, with TRBD1 identical over 11 bases. V was clipped by 5 bases and J by 7 bases; unmatched bases: 4. This CDR3 has 14 amino acids. Looked up from germline, CDR1 is LNHDA and CDR2 is SQIVND (reference sequence). The chain's CDR3 is CASSWGTGGNEQFF. Here the CDR3 DNA reads TGTGCCAGTAGTTGGGGGACAGGGGGGAATGAGCAGTTCTTC.